A single sample gave rise to the 4 T cell receptor beta chains below, sequenced in a study of sequential checkpoint blockade in melanoma. Described treatment: randomized to nivolumab then ipilimumab (arm A) or the reverse (arm B). Assay used: immunoSEQ multiplex PCR; TCRdb lists only in-frame clones, some missing. The table records some 5,000 clones, over 70% of them present only once. The specimen was CD8+ T cells sorted from blood (inferred from file names), collected from a patient given nivolumab and ipilimumab in sequence. Receptors originate from a human donor with melanoma.

This clone was recorded a few times. This chain links TRBV27 with TRBJ1-5; weak D call: TRBD1 (6 bases). Germline lookup yields CDR1 MNHEY and CDR2 SMNVEV (reference sequence). There are 14 residues in the CDR3. With 2 bases removed from V and 4 bases from J, the gap between germline ends came to 9 bases. The CDR3 region is CASSLGQGNQPQHF. As DNA, the CDR3 is TGTGCCAGCAGTTTAGGTCAGGGGAATCAGCCCCAGCATTTT.

This clone has only a few counts. This chain links TRBV7-6 with TRBJ1-1, with 7 bases matching TRBD1. CDR3 length: 17 residues. From germline, CDR1 is SGHVS and CDR2 FNYEAQ. The V gene end was trimmed by 1 base and the J gene end by 1 base; junction bases not matched to a gene: 9. CDR3 DNA: TGTGCCAGCAGCTTAGAATCCACCGGGACAGCGAACACTGAAGCTTTCTTT. As protein: CASSLESTGTANTEAFF. Combining the CDR3 with reference TRBV7-6 and TRBJ1-1 gives the whole variable domain GAGVSQSPRYKVTKRGQDVALRCDPISGHVSLYWYRQALGQGPEFLTYFNYEAQQDKSGLPNDRFSAERPEGSISTLTIQRTEQRDSAMYRCASSLESTGTANTEAFFGQGTRLTVV.

The chain employs TRBV11-2 and TRBJ2-4; D remains unclear. V was cut by 2 bases and J by 5 bases, with 13 bases left in between. In germline, CDR1 is SGHAT, CDR2 FQNNGV. The length of the CDR3 is 15 residues. CDR3 protein: CASSLSAGWENIQYF. CDR3 DNA sequence: TGTGCCAGCAGCTTATCGGCAGGCTGGGAAAACATTCAGTACTTC.

This clone occurred a few times. V gene TRBV29-1 combines with J gene TRBJ1-2, with D possibly TRBD1 on 5 matching bases. V was trimmed by 6 bases and J by 2 bases, leaving 13 bases between them. There are 13 residues in the CDR3. Per germline, CDR1 SQVTM and CDR2 ANQGSEA. This CDR3 is CSVPGTVNYGYTF. The CDR3, as DNA: TGCAGCGTCCCTGGGACTGTCAACTATGGCTACACCTTC.